The present entry profiles one T cell receptor beta chain with its context. Treatment noted: randomized to nivolumab then ipilimumab (arm A) or the reverse (arm B). DNA-damaging chemotherapy had not been given to any patient beforehand. Sorted cells were live CD3+CD8+, lacking CD19 and CD56, from PBMCs. Data came from immunoSEQ multiplex PCR; TCRdb stores just in-frame clones and leaves some out. This sample has approximately 40,000 clones, with roughly 89% found just once. The length of the CDR3 is 16 residues. Germline V gene data show CDR1 as SEHNR and CDR2 as FQNEAQ (reference sequence). After removal of 5 bases from V and 3 bases from J, the junction contained 10 bases not matched to a gene. The sample originates from a study of sequential checkpoint blockade in melanoma. Study at large: Patients were randomized 1:1 to nivolumab-then-ipilimumab or ipilimumab-then-nivolumab first-line. Both treatment sequences were followed by maintenance nivolumab.

This TCR derives from a human donor with melanoma. The rearrangement links TRBV7-9 to TRBJ2-4; 7 bases match TRBD1. The sample consisted of CD8+ T cells sorted from blood (inferred from file names), taken from a patient given nivolumab and ipilimumab in sequence. CDR3 residues: CASSPQTGLGKNIQYF. The DNA of the CDR3 is TGTGCCAGCAGCCCACAGACAGGGTTGGGCAAAAACATTCAGTACTTC.